This TCR beta chain was captured by sequencing in a study of siplizumab effects on memory and regulatory T cells. Overall study results and limits: Both greater diversity than memory cells and a major contribution to the alloresponse seemed to characterize naive T cells.

The repertoire was sequenced with immunoSEQ multiplex PCR; TCRdb's copy has only in-frame clones and lacks some. This repertoire shows fewer than 60,000 clones, 93% found once; its top ten account for about a sixth. This CDR3 has 12 residues. The V and J ends lost 3 bases and 1 base respectively, with 7 bases between them. CDR1 and CDR2 from the germline V gene are GTSNPN and SVGIG (reference sequence). Worth noting for this clone: As yet, its antigen is unknown.

This clonotype was obtained from a human donor in good health. The J gene is TRBJ2-7, the V gene TRBV30; D is perhaps TRBD1 (5 bases). Material for sequencing was CD8+ T cells sorted from blood. The CDR3 region is CAWRQGSYEQYF. As DNA, the CDR3 is TGTGCCTGGAGGCAGGGATCCTACGAGCAGTACTTC.